This TCR beta chain originates from a study of T-cell reconstitution after alpha-beta-depleted transplantation in children. Preparation of the TCRbeta library used unique molecular identifiers. TCRdb used MiXCR to reprocess the PCR reads, holding one entry per CDR3 protein. There are 550,000 to 600,000 distinct CDR3 sequences in the sample; 23% occur only once, and 11% to 15% lies in the top ten. Trimming took 0 bases from V and 0 from J, leaving 7 bases between them. There are 15 residues in the CDR3. Germline V gives CDR1 SGHRS, CDR2 YFSETQ. V gene TRBV5-1 combines with J gene TRBJ1-5; no reliable D call. The sample consisted of PBMCs, mostly from graft donor cells, taken 360 days after TCRalphabeta/CD19-depleted stem cell transplant. The sequence derives from a boy under three years old who had a stem cell transplant for acute myeloid leukemia, so the T cells may come from the graft donor. CDR3 coding DNA: TGCGCCAGCAGCTTGGAAGGAAATAGCAATCAGCCCCAGCATTTT. It specifies CASSLEGNSNQPQHF.